This TCR beta chain was found in a study of control samples from healthy donors and cancer patients. Sequencing used immunoSEQ multiplex PCR; TCRdb keeps in-frame clones, though not all of them. The top ten clones hold about 1.7% of a sample with 210,000 or so clones, roughly nine tenths of them seen once. V lost 10 bases and J lost 16, with 17 bases in between. CDR1 is LNHDA, CDR2 SQIVND, per germline (reference sequence). The CDR3 length is 10 residues. This clone was seen only once. The rearrangement uses TRBV19 and TRBJ1-3; a possible D gene is TRBD1 (5 bases). The receptor comes from a man in his thirties or forties in good health. The sample comprised blood. The CDR3 DNA follows: TGTGCCACCCTACGGGACGCTTGGTATTTT. Residues: CATLRDAWYF. Looking up the rest from reference TRBV19 and TRBJ1-3 gives the full variable domain: DGGITQSPKYLFRKEGQNVTLSCEQNLNHDAMYWYRQDPGQGLRLIYYSQIVNDFQKGDIAEGYSVSREKKESFPLTVTSAQKNPTAFYLCATLRDAWYFGEGSWLTVV.